The clone carrying this TCR beta chain has only a few counts. What it binds is unknown. Clones were read by immunoSEQ multiplex PCR, and TCRdb kept only the in-frame ones, dropping some. The repertoire includes some 24,000 clones, less than 85% of them detected once, and less than 8.5% sits in the top ten. These data are taken from a study of tissue T cells after allogeneic stem cell transplantation. Across the study: Samples with visible lymphocytes on H&E were prioritized for sequencing. Study results and caveats: Blood and spleen captured only part of the tissue TCR repertoire.

Per germline, CDR1 LNHDA and CDR2 SQIVND (reference sequence). With 8 bases clipped from V and 3 bases from J, the junction kept 7 bases outside the gene matches. The CDR3 sequence is 14 residues long. V and J are TRBV19 and TRBJ1-5; 7 bases are shared with TRBD1. Sequencing was performed on tissue from the ileum, taken at autopsy. The TCR sequence derives from a female donor older than 55 with lung cancer. This CDR3 reads CASVPGQTNQPQHF. In DNA form, the CDR3 reads TGTGCCAGTGTCCCGGGACAGACCAATCAGCCCCAGCATTTT. The whole variable domain, remainder taken from reference TRBV19 and TRBJ1-5, is DGGITQSPKYLFRKEGQNVTLSCEQNLNHDAMYWYRQDPGQGLRLIYYSQIVNDFQKGDIAEGYSVSREKKESFPLTVTSAQKNPTAFYLCASVPGQTNQPQHFGDGTRLSIL.